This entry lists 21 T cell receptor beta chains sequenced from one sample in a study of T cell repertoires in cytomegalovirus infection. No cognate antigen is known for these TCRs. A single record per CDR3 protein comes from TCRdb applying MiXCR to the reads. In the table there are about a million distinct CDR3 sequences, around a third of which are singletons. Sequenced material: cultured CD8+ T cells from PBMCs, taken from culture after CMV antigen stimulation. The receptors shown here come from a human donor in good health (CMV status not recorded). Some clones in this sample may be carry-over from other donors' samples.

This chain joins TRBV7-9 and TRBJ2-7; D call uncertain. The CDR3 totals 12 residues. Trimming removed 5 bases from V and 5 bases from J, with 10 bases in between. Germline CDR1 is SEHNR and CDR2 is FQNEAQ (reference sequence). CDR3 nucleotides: TGTGCCAGCAGCCCTCCTGGGAACGAGCAGTACGTC. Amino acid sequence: CASSPPGNEQYV.

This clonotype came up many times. CDR3 loop: CASSSTGDSGYTF. CDR3 bases: TGTGCCAGCAGCTCGACAGGGGATTCTGGCTACACCTTC. The V and J genes are TRBV7-6 and TRBJ1-2; 8 nucleotides agree with TRBD1. This CDR3 has 13 residues. CDR1 SGHVS and CDR2 FNYEAQ come from the germline V gene. V dropped 4 bases and J dropped 7; count of bases not matched to a gene: 5.

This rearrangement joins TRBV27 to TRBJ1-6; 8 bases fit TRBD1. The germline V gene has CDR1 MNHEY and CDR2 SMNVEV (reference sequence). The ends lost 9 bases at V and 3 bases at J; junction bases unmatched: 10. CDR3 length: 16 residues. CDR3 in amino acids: CASTIGGTGYNSPLHF. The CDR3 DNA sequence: TGTGCCAGTACAATAGGCGGGACAGGCTATAATTCACCCCTCCACTTT.

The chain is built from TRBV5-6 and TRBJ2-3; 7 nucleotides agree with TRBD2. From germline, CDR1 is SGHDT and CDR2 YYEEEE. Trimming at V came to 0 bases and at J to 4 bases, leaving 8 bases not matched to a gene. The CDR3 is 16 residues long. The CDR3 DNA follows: TGTGCCAGCAGCTTGGATCCGGGGGGAACCGCAGATACGCAGTATTTT. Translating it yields CASSLDPGGTADTQYF. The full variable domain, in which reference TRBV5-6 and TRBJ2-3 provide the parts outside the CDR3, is DAGVTQSPTHLIKTRGQQVTLRCSPKSGHDTVSWYQQALGQGPQFIFQYYEEEERQRGNFPDRFSGHQFPNYSSELNVNALLLGDSALYLCASSLDPGGTADTQYFGPGTRLTVL.

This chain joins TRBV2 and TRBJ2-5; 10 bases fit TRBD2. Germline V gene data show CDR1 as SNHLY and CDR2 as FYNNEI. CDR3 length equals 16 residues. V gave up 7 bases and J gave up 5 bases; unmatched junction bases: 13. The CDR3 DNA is TGTGCCAGCAACCAGGGGTCAGCGGGGGGGCGGGAGACCCAGTACTTC. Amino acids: CASNQGSAGGRETQYF.

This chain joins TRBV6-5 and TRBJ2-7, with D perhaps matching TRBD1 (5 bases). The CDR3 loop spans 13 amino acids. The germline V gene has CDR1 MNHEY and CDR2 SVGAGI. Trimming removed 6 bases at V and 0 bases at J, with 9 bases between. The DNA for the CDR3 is TGTGCCAGCAGGTCCGACAGCTCCTACGAGCAGTACTTC. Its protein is CASRSDSSYEQYF.

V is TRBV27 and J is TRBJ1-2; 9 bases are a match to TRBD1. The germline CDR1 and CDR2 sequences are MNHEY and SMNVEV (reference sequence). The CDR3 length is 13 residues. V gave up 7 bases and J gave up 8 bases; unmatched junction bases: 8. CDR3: CASTPGQGIGYTF. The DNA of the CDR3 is TGTGCCAGCACCCCGGGACAGGGCATAGGCTACACCTTC.

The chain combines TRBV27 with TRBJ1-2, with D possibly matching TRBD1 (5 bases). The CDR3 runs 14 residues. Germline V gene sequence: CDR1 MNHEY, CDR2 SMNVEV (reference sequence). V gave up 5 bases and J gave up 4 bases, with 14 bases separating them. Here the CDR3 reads CASSISGTSYGYTF. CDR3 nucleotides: TGTGCCAGCAGTATCTCCGGGACTAGCTATGGCTACACCTTC.

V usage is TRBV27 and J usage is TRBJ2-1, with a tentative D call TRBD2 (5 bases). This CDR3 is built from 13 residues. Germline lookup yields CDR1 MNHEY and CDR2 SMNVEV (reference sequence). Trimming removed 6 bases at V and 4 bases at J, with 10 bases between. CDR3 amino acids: CASRSGEYNEQFF. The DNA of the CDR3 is TGTGCCAGCAGGAGCGGAGAATACAATGAGCAGTTCTTC.

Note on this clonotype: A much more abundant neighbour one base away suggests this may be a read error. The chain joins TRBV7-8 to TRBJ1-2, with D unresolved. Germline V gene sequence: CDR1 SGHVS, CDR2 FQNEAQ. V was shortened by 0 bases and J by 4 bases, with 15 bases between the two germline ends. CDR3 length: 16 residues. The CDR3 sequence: CASSLARSPQLYGYTF. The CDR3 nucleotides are TGTGCCAGCAGCTTAGCGAGGAGTCCTCAACTCTATGGCTACACCTTC. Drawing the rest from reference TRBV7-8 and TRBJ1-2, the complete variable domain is GAGVSQSPRYKVAKRGQDVALRCDPISGHVSLFWYQQALGQGPEFLTYFQNEAQLDKSGLPSDRFFAERPEGSVSTLKIQRTQQEDSAVYLCASSLARSPQLYGYTFGSGTRLTVV.

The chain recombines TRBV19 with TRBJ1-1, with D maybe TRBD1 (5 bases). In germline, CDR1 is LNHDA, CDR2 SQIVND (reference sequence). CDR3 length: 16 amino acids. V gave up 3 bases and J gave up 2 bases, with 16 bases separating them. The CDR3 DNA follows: TGTGCCAGTAGTATTCCGGCCGATGGGGGTAACACTGAAGCTTTCTTT. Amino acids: CASSIPADGGNTEAFF.

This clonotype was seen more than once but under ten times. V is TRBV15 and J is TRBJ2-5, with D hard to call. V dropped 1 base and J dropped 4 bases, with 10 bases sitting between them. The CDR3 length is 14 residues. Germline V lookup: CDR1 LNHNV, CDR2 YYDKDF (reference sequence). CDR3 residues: CATSRVGFLETQYF. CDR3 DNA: TGTGCCACCAGCAGAGTCGGGTTCTTAGAGACCCAGTACTTC.

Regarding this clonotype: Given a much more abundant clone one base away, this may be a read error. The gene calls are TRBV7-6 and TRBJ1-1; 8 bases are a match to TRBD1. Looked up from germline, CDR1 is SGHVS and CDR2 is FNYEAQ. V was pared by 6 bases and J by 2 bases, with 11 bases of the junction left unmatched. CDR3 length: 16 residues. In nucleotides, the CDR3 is TGTGCCAGCAGATTGGGAAGGACAGGGATTAACACTGAAGCTTTCTTT. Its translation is CASRLGRTGINTEAFF. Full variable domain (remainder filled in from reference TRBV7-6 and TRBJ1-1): GAGVSQSPRYKVTKRGQDVALRCDPISGHVSLYWYRQALGQGPEFLTYFNYEAQQDKSGLPNDRFSAERPEGSISTLTIQRTEQRDSAMYRCASRLGRTGINTEAFFGQGTRLTVV.

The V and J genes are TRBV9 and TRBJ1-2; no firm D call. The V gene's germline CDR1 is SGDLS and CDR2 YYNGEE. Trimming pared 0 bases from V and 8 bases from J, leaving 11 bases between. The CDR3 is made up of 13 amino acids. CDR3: CASSVDPLRGYTF. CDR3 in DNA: TGTGCCAGCAGCGTAGACCCGCTCCGGGGCTACACCTTC.

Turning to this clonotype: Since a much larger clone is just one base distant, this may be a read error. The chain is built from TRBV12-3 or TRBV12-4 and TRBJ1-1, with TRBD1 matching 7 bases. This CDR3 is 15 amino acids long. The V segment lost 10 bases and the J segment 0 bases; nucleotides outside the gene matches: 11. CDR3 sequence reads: CANTRQGYMNTEAFF. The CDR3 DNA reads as TGTGCCAACACCAGACAGGGTTACATGAACACTGAAGCTTTCTTT.

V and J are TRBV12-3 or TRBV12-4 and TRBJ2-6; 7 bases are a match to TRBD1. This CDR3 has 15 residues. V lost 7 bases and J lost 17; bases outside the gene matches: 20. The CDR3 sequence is CASKLKGDRHSLLTF. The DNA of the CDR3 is TGTGCCAGCAAACTGAAGGGGGACAGACATTCCCTCTTGACTTTC.

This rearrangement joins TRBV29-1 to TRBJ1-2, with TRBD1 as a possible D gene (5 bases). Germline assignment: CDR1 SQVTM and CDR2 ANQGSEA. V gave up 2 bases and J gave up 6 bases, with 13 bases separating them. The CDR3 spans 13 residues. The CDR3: CSVEPGLGDGYTF. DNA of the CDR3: TGCAGCGTTGAACCGGGACTTGGTGATGGCTACACCTTC.

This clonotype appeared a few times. Here the CDR3 DNA reads TGTGCCAGCAGCCCTCTATTTGGTAGGAACACTGAAGCTTTCTTT. The encoded protein is CASSPLFGRNTEAFF. V is TRBV5-6 and J is TRBJ1-1; D ambiguous. The CDR3 extends over 15 amino acids. V lost 4 bases to trimming and J lost 1 base, with 14 bases between them. Germline V gives CDR1 SGHDT, CDR2 YYEEEE.

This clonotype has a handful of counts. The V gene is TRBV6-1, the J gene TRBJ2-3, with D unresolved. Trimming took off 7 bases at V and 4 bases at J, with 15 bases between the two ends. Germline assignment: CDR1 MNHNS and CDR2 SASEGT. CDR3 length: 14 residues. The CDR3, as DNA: TGTGCCAGCATAGGTCTAGAGTGGGCAGATACGCAGTATTTT. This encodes CASIGLEWADTQYF.

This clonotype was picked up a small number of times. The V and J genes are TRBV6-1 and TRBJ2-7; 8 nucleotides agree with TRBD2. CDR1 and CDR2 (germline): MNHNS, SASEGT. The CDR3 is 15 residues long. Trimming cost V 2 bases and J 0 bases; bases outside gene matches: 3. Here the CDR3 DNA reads TGTGCCAGCAGTGAAATAGCGGGGAGCTCCTACGAGCAGTACTTC. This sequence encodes CASSEIAGSSYEQYF.

The CDR3 sequence: CASSAVGNQPQHF. Written as DNA, the CDR3 is TGTGCCAGTTCGGCCGTGGGCAATCAGCCCCAGCATTTT. This sequence joins TRBV27 and TRBJ1-5; no clear D. The CDR3 length is 13 residues. V was shortened by 9 bases and J by 2 bases, with 11 bases between the two germline ends. Germline V gene lookup returns CDR1 MNHEY and CDR2 SMNVEV (reference sequence).